Shown below are 28 T cell receptor beta chains from a single sample sequenced in a study of T cell responses to AZD1222 COVID-19 vaccine. The data were produced by immunoSEQ multiplex PCR, yet TCRdb's version contains in-frame clones alone and is incomplete. The table records under 150,000 clones, roughly 92% of them present only once. The material sequenced was peripheral blood, taken 28 days after the second AZD1222 dose. These receptors were collected from an adult who received the AZD1222 COVID-19 vaccine.

This rearrangement joins TRBV4-3 to TRBJ2-3; TRBD2 matches at 9 bases. CDR1 LGHNA and CDR2 YSLEER come from the germline V gene. Trimming at V came to 0 bases and at J to 4 bases, leaving 11 bases not matched to a gene. The CDR3 is made up of 18 amino acids. The CDR3 protein is CASSQDLGVAGVADTQYF. In DNA form, the CDR3 reads TGCGCCAGCAGCCAAGATCTGGGAGTAGCGGGAGTTGCAGATACGCAGTATTTT.

The rearrangement uses TRBV7-2 and TRBJ2-6, with TRBD1 matching 7 bases. The germline gives CDR1 SGHTA, CDR2 FQGNSA. The V segment lost 3 bases and the J segment 2 bases; nucleotides outside the gene matches: 7. This CDR3 is 17 amino acids long. The CDR3 DNA reads TGTGCCAGCAGCTTTCGACAGGGAGTGGCTGGGGCCAACGTCCTGACTTTC. Amino acid sequence: CASSFRQGVAGANVLTF. The full variable domain, with the rest looked up from reference TRBV7-2 and TRBJ2-6, is GAGVSQSPSNKVTEKGKDVELRCDPISGHTALYWYRQSLGQGLEFLIYFQGNSAPDKSGLPSDRFSAERTGGSVSTLTIQRTQQEDSAVYLCASSFRQGVAGANVLTFGAGSRLTVL.

This chain joins TRBV6-6 and TRBJ2-6; D not certain. This CDR3 has 14 amino acids. The germline V gene encodes CDR1 MNHNY and CDR2 SVGAGI (reference sequence). Trimming cost V 9 bases and J 0 bases, with 9 bases left between them. CDR3 loop: CASGWGSGANVLTF. As DNA, the CDR3 is TGTGCCAGTGGGTGGGGCTCTGGGGCCAACGTCCTGACTTTC.

CDR3 residues: CATSRVGSYNEQFF. The CDR3 coding sequence is TGTGCCACCAGCAGAGTCGGCAGCTACAATGAGCAGTTCTTC. The V gene is TRBV15, the J gene TRBJ2-1; D ambiguous. V dropped 1 base and J dropped 3 bases, with 7 bases sitting between them. This CDR3 has 14 residues. Germline V CDR1 and CDR2: LNHNV, YYDKDF (reference sequence).

In nucleotides, the CDR3 is TGTGCCAGCAGTACCGCACCGGCCCTCACTCAGCCCCAGCATTTT. Amino acid sequence: CASSTAPALTQPQHF. The genes are TRBV6-2 or TRBV6-3 and TRBJ1-5; D is uncertain. This CDR3 has 15 amino acids. Germline V lookup: CDR1 MNHEY, CDR2 SVGEGT. V was pared by 5 bases and J by 6 bases, with 17 bases between.

The V gene is TRBV29-1, the J gene TRBJ1-3; TRBD1 aligns across 9 bases. V shed 0 bases, J shed 4 bases, and the junction held 4 bases outside the gene matches. This CDR3 comprises 15 residues. Looked up from germline, CDR1 is SQVTM and CDR2 is ANQGSEA. CDR3 in DNA: TGCAGCGTTGAAGACCAGGACAGGGGCGGAAACACCATATATTTT. It is translated as CSVEDQDRGGNTIYF.

This clone was detected once. This chain connects TRBV28 to TRBJ1-4, with D unresolved. The length of the CDR3 is 14 residues. Germline V CDR1 and CDR2: MDHEN, SYDVKM. Trimming pared 3 bases from V and 10 bases from J, leaving 15 bases between. Written as DNA, the CDR3 is TGTGCCAGCAGTTTTCCTCGGCAGACCGGAAAACTGTTTTTT. Translating it yields CASSFPRQTGKLFF.

The chain joins TRBV19 to TRBJ1-4; D remains ambiguous. Per the germline V gene, CDR1 is LNHDA and CDR2 is SQIVND (reference sequence). The V end lost 2 bases, the J end lost 7 bases, and 11 bases lay between the germline ends. There are 14 residues in the CDR3. Here the CDR3 DNA reads TGTGCCAGTAGTATAAGTCCGTCAGGTGAAAAACTGTTTTTT. This codes for CASSISPSGEKLFF. The full variable domain, its missing parts supplied by reference TRBV19 and TRBJ1-4, is DGGITQSPKYLFRKEGQNVTLSCEQNLNHDAMYWYRQDPGQGLRLIYYSQIVNDFQKGDIAEGYSVSREKKESFPLTVTSAQKNPTAFYLCASSISPSGEKLFFGSGTQLSVL.

The chain carries TRBV7-8 and TRBJ1-2; the D gene is possibly TRBD1 (5 bases). The CDR3 covers 13 residues. V was cut by 3 bases and J by 5 bases, with 10 bases left in between. Germline CDR1 SGHVS, CDR2 FQNEAQ. The CDR3 protein is CASSFGTEYGYTF. The CDR3 coding sequence is TGTGCCAGCAGCTTCGGGACGGAGTATGGCTACACCTTC. The full variable domain, completed using reference TRBV7-8 and TRBJ1-2, is GAGVSQSPRYKVAKRGQDVALRCDPISGHVSLFWYQQALGQGPEFLTYFQNEAQLDKSGLPSDRFFAERPEGSVSTLKIQRTQQEDSAVYLCASSFGTEYGYTFGSGTRLTVV.

In its sample, this clone was seen once. CDR3: CASSPPGRSYNEQFF. The CDR3 DNA reads TGTGCCAGCAGCCCTCCCGGTCGCTCCTACAATGAGCAGTTCTTC. This sequence joins TRBV7-3 and TRBJ2-1; D unclear. The ends were cut back, 5 bases at V and 0 bases at J, with 11 bases in the middle. There are 15 residues in the CDR3. Germline assignment: CDR1 SGHTA and CDR2 FQGTGA. Filled out from reference TRBV7-3 and TRBJ2-1, the complete variable domain reads GAGVSQTPSNKVTEKGKYVELRCDPISGHTALYWYRQSLGQGPEFLIYFQGTGAADDSGLPNDRFFAVRPEGSVSTLKIQRTERGDSAVYLCASSPPGRSYNEQFFGPGTRLTVL.

The chain employs TRBV27 and TRBJ1-4; 9 nucleotides agree with TRBD1. Germline V CDR1 and CDR2: MNHEY, SMNVEV (reference sequence). The CDR3 spans 15 residues. The V and J ends lost 1 base and 8 bases, in that order; junction bases with no gene match: 5. The CDR3 protein is CASSLLTGGGEKLFF. Written as DNA, the CDR3 is TGTGCCAGCAGTTTATTGACAGGGGGAGGGGAAAAACTGTTTTTT.

This chain connects TRBV10-2 to TRBJ1-3; D is possibly TRBD1 (5 bases). The CDR3 loop spans 14 amino acids. In germline, CDR1 is WSHSY, CDR2 SAAADI. The V end was cut by 2 bases, the J end by 4 bases, with 9 bases between. CDR3 coding DNA: TGCGCCAGCAGTGAGCAGGGAACAGGAAACACCATATATTTT. Its translation: CASSEQGTGNTIYF.

This chain joins TRBV7-9 and TRBJ2-2; 9 nucleotides match TRBD1. V lost 10 bases, J lost 0 bases, and 6 bases stayed unmatched. The CDR3 has 15 amino acids. Germline CDR1 reads SEHNR; CDR2 reads FQNEAQ (reference sequence). CDR3 in amino acids: CATKRQGANTGELFF. The CDR3 bases are TGTGCCACCAAGAGACAGGGGGCGAACACCGGGGAGCTGTTTTTT.

This clone was counted once. V and J are TRBV30 and TRBJ1-1; 8 bases fit TRBD1. Germline loops: CDR1 GTSNPN, CDR2 SVGIG (reference sequence). J lost 5 bases, V lost 3 bases, and 5 bases had no gene match. The CDR3 covers 13 residues. The CDR3 DNA reads as TGTGCCTGGAGCAGGGGGCGCGGGACTGAAGCTTTCTTT. Protein sequence: CAWSRGRGTEAFF.

V is TRBV15 and J is TRBJ1-2; D might be TRBD1 (5 bases). Trimming removed 1 base at V and 2 bases at J, with 5 bases between. CDR3 length: 13 residues. Germline assignment: CDR1 LNHNV and CDR2 YYDKDF (reference sequence). As DNA, the CDR3 is TGTGCCACCAGCAGAGGGGACAACTATGGCTACACCTTC. Translated: CATSRGDNYGYTF.

The V and J genes are TRBV7-2 and TRBJ1-1; D uncertain. The CDR3 sequence is 14 residues long. V was trimmed by 4 bases and J by 1 base, leaving 10 bases between them. Germline loops: CDR1 SGHTA, CDR2 FQGNSA. The CDR3 coding sequence is TGTGCCAGCAGCTCTATGGCCCAGAACACTGAAGCTTTCTTT. This sequence encodes CASSSMAQNTEAFF.

The rearrangement links TRBV30 to TRBJ1-1, with 8 bases lining up with TRBD1. Germline CDR1 and CDR2: GTSNPN and SVGIG (reference sequence). The ends lost 8 bases at V and 5 bases at J; junction bases unmatched: 4. The CDR3 is 11 amino acids. The CDR3 protein is CAGTGRTEAFF. CDR3 in DNA: TGTGCCGGGACAGGACGGACTGAAGCTTTCTTT.

This sequence joins TRBV16 and TRBJ1-1; 7 positions agree with TRBD1. CDR1 KGHSY and CDR2 FQNENV come from the germline V gene. With V trimmed by 4 bases and J by 4 bases, 6 bases remained unmatched. The CDR3 covers 14 residues. The CDR3 DNA follows: TGTGCCAGCAGCCGAACAGGGGATGGCACTGAAGCTTTCTTT. This translates into CASSRTGDGTEAFF.

The V and J genes are TRBV4-1 and TRBJ2-2, with 8 nucleotides matching TRBD1. The V gene end was trimmed by 2 bases and the J gene end by 3 bases; junction bases not matched to a gene: 5. The CDR3 runs 16 residues. Germline V CDR1 and CDR2: MGHRA, YSYEKL. DNA of the CDR3: TGCGCCAGCAGCCAACCAGGGGGCCTTGACACCGGGGAGCTGTTTTTT. Translating gives CASSQPGGLDTGELFF.

The rearrangement uses TRBV29-1 and TRBJ1-5; a weak D match, TRBD1 (5 bases). Germline lookup yields CDR1 SQVTM and CDR2 ANQGSEA. Trimming stripped 5 bases from V and 2 bases from J, with 16 bases between. CDR3 length equals 15 residues. The CDR3 DNA reads as TGCAGCGTTTTTGCGCCCAGGGTGGGCAATCAGCCCCAGCATTTT. The encoded protein is CSVFAPRVGNQPQHF.

The chain couples TRBV7-8 to TRBJ2-7; 8 bases map to TRBD1. From germline, CDR1 is SGHVS and CDR2 FQNEAQ. The CDR3 totals 13 residues. Unmatched junction bases numbered 3, after V lost 5 bases and J lost 3 bases. The CDR3 sequence: CASSIGQGYEQYF. For the CDR3, the DNA is TGTGCCAGCAGCATCGGACAGGGCTACGAGCAGTACTTC.

This chain joins TRBV2 and TRBJ2-7; tentative D call: TRBD1 (6 bases). Trimming removed 5 bases from V and 5 bases from J, with 19 bases in between. Germline V CDR1 and CDR2: SNHLY, FYNNEI. The CDR3 is made up of 15 amino acids. Here the CDR3 DNA reads TGTGCCAGCAGTAGTTGGGGGCTGGCGGTCCACGAGCAGTACTTC. This gives the protein CASSSWGLAVHEQYF.

The chain combines TRBV5-5 with TRBJ1-6; 7 nucleotides match TRBD1. This CDR3 is built from 13 residues. Germline CDR1 SGHKS, CDR2 YYEKEE (reference sequence). With 5 bases clipped from V and 9 bases from J, the junction kept 5 bases outside the gene matches. CDR3 bases: TGTGCCAGCAGTGGGGACAGAATTTCACCCCTCCACTTT. It encodes CASSGDRISPLHF.

This clone was seen only once. The chain recombines TRBV9 with TRBJ2-1, with 13 bases fitting TRBD2. The CDR3 is 17 residues long. Trimming took 3 bases from V and 5 from J; bases not matched to a gene: 8. Germline V gene sequence: CDR1 SGDLS, CDR2 YYNGEE. CDR3 DNA: TGTGCCAGCAGCGATCAATCCGGGACTAGCGGGAACAATGAGCAGTTCTTC. This codes for CASSDQSGTSGNNEQFF.

This chain uses TRBV6-5 with TRBJ1-4; D not certain. V was pared by 7 bases and J by 0 bases, with 9 bases between. Germline CDR1 is MNHEY and CDR2 is SVGAGI. The CDR3 is 14 residues long. CDR3 in amino acids: CASNPSATNEKLFF. In DNA, the CDR3 is TGTGCCAGCAACCCCAGTGCAACTAATGAAAAACTGTTTTTT.

The chain links TRBV27 to TRBJ2-7, with 7 nucleotides matching TRBD1. With V trimmed by 5 bases and J by 2 bases, 6 bases remained unmatched. Germline V gene sequence: CDR1 MNHEY, CDR2 SMNVEV (reference sequence). This CDR3 has 14 amino acids. The CDR3 coding sequence is TGTGCCAGCAGTGGGCTAGGGGGCACCTACGAGCAGTACTTC. This sequence encodes CASSGLGGTYEQYF.

The chain joins TRBV15 to TRBJ2-5; the D gene is possibly TRBD1 (6 bases). The CDR3 consists of 15 residues. With 5 bases removed from V and 2 bases from J, the gap between germline ends came to 15 bases. Germline CDR1 LNHNV, CDR2 YYDKDF (reference sequence). The chain's CDR3 is CATSGVGQKQETQYF. In DNA form, the CDR3 reads TGTGCCACCAGCGGAGTTGGACAGAAACAAGAGACCCAGTACTTC.

The chain links TRBV13 to TRBJ2-7, with 7 bases aligning to TRBD1. The CDR3 length is 15 residues. The ends lost 2 bases at V and 3 bases at J; junction bases unmatched: 7. CDR1 and CDR2 (germline): PRHDT, FYEKMQ (reference sequence). This CDR3 is CASSLSRQGDYEQYF. Here the CDR3 DNA reads TGTGCCAGCAGCTTAAGCAGGCAGGGGGACTACGAGCAGTACTTC.